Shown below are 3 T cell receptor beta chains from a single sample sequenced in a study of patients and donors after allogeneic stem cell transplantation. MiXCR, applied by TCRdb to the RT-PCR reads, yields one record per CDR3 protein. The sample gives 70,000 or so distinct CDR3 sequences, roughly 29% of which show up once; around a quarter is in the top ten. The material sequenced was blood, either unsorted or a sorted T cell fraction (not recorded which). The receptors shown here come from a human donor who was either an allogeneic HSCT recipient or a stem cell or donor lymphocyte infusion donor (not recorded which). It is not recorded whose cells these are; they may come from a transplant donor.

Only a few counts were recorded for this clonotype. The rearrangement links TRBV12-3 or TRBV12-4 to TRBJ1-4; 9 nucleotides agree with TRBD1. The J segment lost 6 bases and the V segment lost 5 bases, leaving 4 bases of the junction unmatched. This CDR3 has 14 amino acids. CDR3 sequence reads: CASSRDRGDEKLFF. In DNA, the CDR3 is TGTGCCAGCAGTCGCGACAGGGGGGATGAAAAACTGTTTTTT.

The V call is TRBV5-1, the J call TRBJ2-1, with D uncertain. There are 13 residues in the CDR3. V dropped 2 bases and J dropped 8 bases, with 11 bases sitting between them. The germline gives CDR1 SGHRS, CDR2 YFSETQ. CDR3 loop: CASSLIPPDEQFF. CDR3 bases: TGCGCCAGCAGCTTAATCCCCCCGGATGAGCAGTTCTTC.

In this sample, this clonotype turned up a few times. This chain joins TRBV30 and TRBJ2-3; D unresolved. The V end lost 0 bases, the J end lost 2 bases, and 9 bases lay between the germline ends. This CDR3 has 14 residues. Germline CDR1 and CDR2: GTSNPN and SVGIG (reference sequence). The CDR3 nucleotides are TGTGCCTGGAGTGTAGGTACATTCACAGATACGCAGTATTTT. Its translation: CAWSVGTFTDTQYF.